This T cell receptor beta chain was sequenced in a study of blood T cell repertoires in COVID-19. About the study: PBMCs, B-cell-depleted T cells, or T cells were the source of the cDNA or gDNA that made up the material.

Trimming cost V 1 base and J 10 bases, with 12 bases left between them. CDR3 length: 13 residues. Germline assignment: CDR1 SGDLS and CDR2 YYNGEE. Using immunoSEQ multiplex PCR, the repertoire was profiled, and TCRdb retains in-frame clones only, with some absent. Among roughly 65,000 clones listed, roughly 80% were seen once. Specimen: peripheral blood. This rearrangement joins TRBV9 to TRBJ1-3, with D maybe TRBD1 (6 bases). This TCR derives from a human donor in a cohort sampled during active COVID-19. The CDR3 loop reads CASSVPGGGTIYF. In DNA, the CDR3 is TGTGCCAGCAGCGTACCTGGGGGCGGTACCATATATTTT.